Listed below are T cell receptor beta chains from one sample, sequenced in a study of T-cell reconstitution after alpha-beta-depleted transplantation in children. TCRdb fed the PCR reads into MiXCR, producing one record per CDR3 protein. The sample records about 300,000 distinct CDR3 sequences, about 9.4% being singletons. The source was PBMCs, collected before TCRalphabeta/CD19-depleted stem cell transplant. The receptor set was obtained from a boy less than two years old with acute myeloid leukemia, due to receive a stem cell transplant. The conserved cysteine and the conserved F or W are not part of the CDR3 here.

j_call: TRBJ1-1; cdr3_length: 10; v_call: TRBV28; cdr3_aa: ASSLTGVRAF
j_call: TRBJ1-6; cdr3_length: 13; v_call: TRBV12-3/TRBV12-4; cdr3_aa: ASSFTGKGNSPLH
j_call: TRBJ2-7; cdr3_length: 9; v_call: TRBV9; cdr3_aa: ASSAVYEQY
j_call: TRBJ2-1; cdr3_length: 14; v_call: TRBV7-8; cdr3_aa: ASSLGPGGVDNEQF
j_call: TRBJ2-3; cdr3_length: 12; v_call: TRBV7-3; cdr3_aa: ASSLRARADTQY
j_call: TRBJ2-7; cdr3_length: 15; v_call: TRBV5-1; cdr3_aa: ASSLVLLGQGAYEQY
j_call: TRBJ2-5; cdr3_length: 15; v_call: TRBV5-1; cdr3_aa: ASSLGTSGIGGETQY
j_call: TRBJ1-1; cdr3_length: 12; v_call: TRBV3-1; cdr3_aa: ASSQRGLGTEAF
j_call: TRBJ2-1; cdr3_length: 8; v_call: TRBV10-3; cdr3_aa: KQPGLRQF
j_call: TRBJ2-7; cdr3_length: 12; v_call: TRBV4-3; cdr3_aa: ASSQDFRGYEQY
j_call: TRBJ2-4; cdr3_length: 19; v_call: TRBV7-2; cdr3_aa: ASSLGLLGQGFALAKNIQY
j_call: TRBJ2-3; cdr3_length: 17; v_call: TRBV14; cdr3_aa: ASSQDRKGGPSRTDTQY
j_call: TRBJ2-3; cdr3_length: 9; v_call: TRBV30; cdr3_aa: AWSVRDTQY
j_call: TRBJ1-6; cdr3_length: 14; v_call: TRBV7-2; cdr3_aa: ASSSRQGSYNSPLH